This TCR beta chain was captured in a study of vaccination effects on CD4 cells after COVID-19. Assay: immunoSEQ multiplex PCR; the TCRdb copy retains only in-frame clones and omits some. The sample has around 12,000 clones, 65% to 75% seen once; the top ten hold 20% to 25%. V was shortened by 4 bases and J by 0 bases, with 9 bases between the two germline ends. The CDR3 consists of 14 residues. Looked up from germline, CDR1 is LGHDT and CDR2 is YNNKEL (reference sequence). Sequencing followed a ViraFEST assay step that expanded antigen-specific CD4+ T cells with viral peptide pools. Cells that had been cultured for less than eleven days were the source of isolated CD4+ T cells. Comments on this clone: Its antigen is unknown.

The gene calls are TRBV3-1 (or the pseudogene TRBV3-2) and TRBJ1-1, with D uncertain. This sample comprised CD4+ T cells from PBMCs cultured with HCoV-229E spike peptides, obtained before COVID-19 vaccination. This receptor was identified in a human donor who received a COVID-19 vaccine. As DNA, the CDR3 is TGTGCCAGCAGCCTCGCCTCGCTGAACACTGAAGCTTTCTTT. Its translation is CASSLASLNTEAFF.